This is a list of T cell receptor beta chains from one sample in a study of cytotoxic CD8 clonotypes in ibrutinib-treated CLL. Using immunoSEQ multiplex PCR, the repertoire was profiled, and TCRdb retains in-frame clones only, with some absent. The sample includes about 160,000 clones, over 65% of them seen just once. Sequenced here: PBMCs, sampled after 12 months of ibrutinib treatment. The receptors were gathered from a human donor with chronic lymphocytic leukemia. The CDR3 runs from the conserved cysteine through the conserved F or W. D genes are given only for firm matches. Clone size is given for some rows only: seen once, a few or many times, or a class if the clone is expanded.

D gene: TRBD2; V gene: TRBV18; clone size: .; J gene: TRBJ2-7; CDR3 DNA: TGTGCCAGCTCACCAAAGAGCGTTTGGGGGGGAGTGAACGAGCAGTACTTC; CDR3 protein: CASSPKSVWGGVNEQYF
D gene: TRBD2; V gene: TRBV6-5; clone size: .; J gene: TRBJ2-7; CDR3 DNA: TGTGCCATCGCGCGGGGGGCCGTCTACGAGCAGTACTTC; CDR3 protein: CAIARGAVYEQYF
D gene: .; V gene: TRBV9; clone size: .; J gene: TRBJ2-4; CDR3 DNA: TGTGCCAGCAGCCCTCCTCTGGGGGGCGGGGGATTAGCCAAAAACATTCAGTACTTC; CDR3 protein: CASSPPLGGGGLAKNIQYF
D gene: TRBD1; V gene: TRBV5-5; clone size: .; J gene: TRBJ1-2; CDR3 DNA: TGTGCCAGCAGCCTGGGACAGGGCGGGTATGGCTACACCTTC; CDR3 protein: CASSLGQGGYGYTF
D gene: .; V gene: TRBV7-9; clone size: .; J gene: TRBJ2-5; CDR3 DNA: TGTGCCAGCAGCTTACAAGGGGGATTTGGTGAGACCCAGTACTTC; CDR3 protein: CASSLQGGFGETQYF
D gene: .; V gene: TRBV19; clone size: .; J gene: TRBJ2-4; CDR3 DNA: TGTGCCAGTACCGACGGGGGGTCAACAGGGAGAAACATTCAGTACTTC; CDR3 protein: CASTDGGSTGRNIQYF
D gene: TRBD1; V gene: TRBV28; clone size: .; J gene: TRBJ1-5; CDR3 DNA: TGTGCCAGCAGCCCGGCAGGACAGGGGGCAGGGCAGCCCCAGCATTTT; CDR3 protein: CASSPAGQGAGQPQHF
D gene: TRBD1; V gene: TRBV6-5; clone size: .; J gene: TRBJ1-2; CDR3 DNA: TGTGCCAGCAGTTCGACAGGGGGCGGCTATGGCTACACCTTC; CDR3 protein: CASSSTGGGYGYTF
D gene: .; V gene: TRBV28; clone size: .; J gene: TRBJ2-4; CDR3 DNA: TGTGCCAGCAGTTCGCCGTCGACTTGGAACAAAAACATTCAGTACTTC; CDR3 protein: CASSSPSTWNKNIQYF
D gene: TRBD1; V gene: TRBV7-2; clone size: .; J gene: TRBJ2-2; CDR3 DNA: TGTGCCAGCAGCGACTGGACAGGGGAGACCGGGGAGCTGTTTTTT; CDR3 protein: CASSDWTGETGELFF
D gene: .; V gene: TRBV5-1; clone size: many; J gene: TRBJ1-1; CDR3 DNA: TGCGCCAGCAGCTTGGAACCAGGGGCTAACACTGAAGCTTTCTTT; CDR3 protein: CASSLEPGANTEAFF
D gene: .; V gene: TRBV2; clone size: .; J gene: TRBJ1-5; CDR3 DNA: TGTGCCAGCAGTCGGGACGGGGCGGATCAGCCCCAGCATTTT; CDR3 protein: CASSRDGADQPQHF
D gene: .; V gene: TRBV28; clone size: .; J gene: TRBJ2-1; CDR3 DNA: TGTGCCAGCAGTTTTCCAGGGAGCTCCTACAATGAGCAGTTCTTC; CDR3 protein: CASSFPGSSYNEQFF
D gene: .; V gene: TRBV19; clone size: .; J gene: TRBJ1-5; CDR3 DNA: TGTGCCAGTAGTATGGGACACATGGGCAATCAGCCCCAGCATTTT; CDR3 protein: CASSMGHMGNQPQHF
D gene: TRBD1; V gene: TRBV19; clone size: .; J gene: TRBJ1-1; CDR3 DNA: TGTGCCAGTACCATGCCCCGGACAGGCATGAACACTGAAGCTTTCTTT; CDR3 protein: CASTMPRTGMNTEAFF
D gene: .; V gene: TRBV19; clone size: .; J gene: TRBJ1-5; CDR3 DNA: TGTGCCAGTAGTATTTTGAATCAGCCCCAGCATTTT; CDR3 protein: CASSILNQPQHF
D gene: .; V gene: TRBV28; clone size: few; J gene: TRBJ1-5; CDR3 DNA: TGTGCCAGCAGTTTTGTCAGCAATCAGCCCCAGCATTTT; CDR3 protein: CASSFVSNQPQHF